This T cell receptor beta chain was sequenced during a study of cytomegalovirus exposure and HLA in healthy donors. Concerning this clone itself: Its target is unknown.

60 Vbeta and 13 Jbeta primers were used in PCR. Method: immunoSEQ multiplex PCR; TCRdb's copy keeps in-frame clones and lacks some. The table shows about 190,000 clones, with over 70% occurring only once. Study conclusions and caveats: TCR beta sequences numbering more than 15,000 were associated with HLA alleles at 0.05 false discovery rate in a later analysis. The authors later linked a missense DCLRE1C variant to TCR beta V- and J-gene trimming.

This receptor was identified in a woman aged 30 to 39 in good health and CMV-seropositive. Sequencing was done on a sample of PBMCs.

CDR3 sequence reads: CASSMRRGSYEQYF. CDR3 in DNA: TGTGCCAGTAGTATGCGCAGGGGATCCTACGAGCAGTACTTC. The chain joins TRBV19 to TRBJ2-7, with a possible D match to TRBD1 (6 bases). The CDR3 consists of 14 residues. V lost 3 bases and J lost 1, with 10 bases in between. Looked up from germline, CDR1 is LNHDA and CDR2 is SQIVND (reference sequence).